These T cell receptor beta chains were read from a single sample in a study of cytomegalovirus exposure and HLA in healthy donors. Assay used: immunoSEQ multiplex PCR; TCRdb lists only in-frame clones, some missing. This sample has about 64,000 clones, with roughly 68% found just once. The sequenced sample was PBMCs. The receptors were sampled from a woman in her forties or fifties in good health and CMV-seronegative. Both conserved end residues are part of each CDR3. Fields, in order: clone size, J gene, D gene, V gene, CDR3 DNA, CDR3 protein. D genes are given only for firm matches. Part of the rows lack a size; the others show once, few, many or a class for expanded clones.

>.|TRBJ2-7|TRBD1|TRBV6-5
TGTGCCAGCAGTTACCCGGGACAGGGTATCCACGAGCAGTACTTC
CASSYPGQGIHEQYF
>few|TRBJ2-3|TRBD2|TRBV30
TGTGCCTGGACTCGGAGCGGGAGACGCACAGATACGCAGTATTTT
CAWTRSGRRTDTQYF
>few|TRBJ1-1|.|TRBV6-5
TGTGCCAGCAGACGGTGGGCCGGTGGCACTGAAGCTTTCTTT
CASRRWAGGTEAFF
>.|TRBJ2-2|.|TRBV4-3
TGCGCCAGCAGCCAAGCCTGGAACACCGGGGAGCTGTTTTTT
CASSQAWNTGELFF
>.|TRBJ1-5|.|TRBV28
TGTGCCAGCAGTTTGTCGGATCAGCCCCAGCATTTT
CASSLSDQPQHF
>few|TRBJ2-3|TRBD1|TRBV28
TGTGCCAGCAGGGCGACAGGGGGCGCCGGAGGAGATACGCAGTATTTT
CASRATGGAGGDTQYF
>.|TRBJ2-7|.|TRBV27
TGTGCCAGCAGTTACGACAGATCCTACGAGCAGTACTTC
CASSYDRSYEQYF
>.|TRBJ1-3|TRBD1|TRBV7-6
TGTGCCAGCAGCGCGACAGGGGGCTCCTCTGGAAACACCATATATTTT
CASSATGGSSGNTIYF
>.|TRBJ2-7|TRBD1|TRBV5-4
TGTGCCAGCAGCGAGACCGGGACAGGGCCTAGCGAGCAGTACTTC
CASSETGTGPSEQYF
>.|TRBJ1-1|.|TRBV25-1
TGTGCCAGCAGTCTAGGGAGTGACACTGAAGCTTTCTTT
CASSLGSDTEAFF
>.|TRBJ2-6|.|TRBV2
TGTGCCAGCAGTGACAGGGCGGGGGCCAACGTCCTGACTTTC
CASSDRAGANVLTF
>.|TRBJ1-5|.|TRBV5-8
TGTGCCAGCAGAACTTGGGGCGCAGGTCAGCCCCAGCATTTT
CASRTWGAGQPQHF
>.|TRBJ2-2|TRBD2|TRBV7-8
TGTGCCAGCAGCTTAGGCGGGAGCCCCACCGGGGAGCTGTTTTTT
CASSLGGSPTGELFF
>.|TRBJ1-5|.|TRBV29-1
TGCAGCCCCCGTTGGGGGGGGCTGGGTCAGCCCCAGCATTTT
CSPRWGGLGQPQHF
>.|TRBJ2-7|TRBD1|TRBV6-5
TGTGCCAGCACCAGGCGGACAGGGGGCTTCGAGCAGTACTTC
CASTRRTGGFEQYF
>once|TRBJ1-1|TRBD1|TRBV27
TGTGCCAGCAGTGCGGGACAGGGCGGCACTGAAGCTTTCTTT
CASSAGQGGTEAFF
>.|TRBJ2-3|TRBD2|TRBV5-1
TGCGCCAGCAGCTTCGGACTAGCGACAGATACGCAGTATTTT
CASSFGLATDTQYF
>.|TRBJ2-7|.|TRBV6-1
TGTGCCAGCAGTGCCCAGGGAGGGGGTGACTACGAGCAGTACTTC
CASSAQGGGDYEQYF
>.|TRBJ1-2|.|TRBV14
TGTGCCAGCAGCCAAGACCCGGGGAACTATGGCTACACCTTC
CASSQDPGNYGYTF
>.|TRBJ2-7|.|TRBV20-1
TGCAGTGCTAGAGATAGTTACGAGCAGTACTTC
CSARDSYEQYF
>.|TRBJ2-7|.|TRBV6-5
TGTGCCAGCAGTCCCAGGACATGGACCTACGAGCAGTACTTC
CASSPRTWTYEQYF
>.|TRBJ1-2|TRBD1|TRBV19
TGTGCCAGTAGGGACAGGGGGAACTATGGCTACACCTTC
CASRDRGNYGYTF
>.|TRBJ1-2|.|TRBV6-6
TGTGCCAGCAGTTACGGAGGACGGGACTATGGCTACACCTTC
CASSYGGRDYGYTF
>once|TRBJ1-1|TRBD1|TRBV6-5
TGTGCCAGCAGTACGAGGACAGGGGGCACTGAAGCTTTCTTT
CASSTRTGGTEAFF
>.|TRBJ2-7|.|TRBV6-1
TGTGCCAGCAGTGAAACGAGCGGTGGTCCCTACGAGCAGTACTTC
CASSETSGGPYEQYF
>.|TRBJ2-7|TRBD1|TRBV2
TGTGCCACTCGACAGGGCTACGAGCAGTACTTC
CATRQGYEQYF
>.|TRBJ2-7|.|TRBV28
TGTGCCAGCAGTTTGAGCGGACAGCTGTACGAGCAGTACTTC
CASSLSGQLYEQYF
>few|TRBJ2-7|TRBD2|TRBV27
TGTGCCAGCAGCCCAACGGTGGGGGAGCGGGGGTACGAGCAGTACTTC
CASSPTVGERGYEQYF
>.|TRBJ1-5|TRBD1|TRBV7-9
TGTGCCAGCAGCTACGGACAGGGGCACAATCAGCCCCAGCATTTT
CASSYGQGHNQPQHF
>few|TRBJ2-2|TRBD1|TRBV9
TGTGCCAGCAGCGTCGACCGGGACAGGGTAACCGGGGAGCTGTTTTTT
CASSVDRDRVTGELFF
>few|TRBJ1-4|.|TRBV30
TGTGCCTGGGCCACCAGGGGCGTAGAAAAACTGTTTTTT
CAWATRGVEKLFF
>.|TRBJ1-5|TRBD1|TRBV6-5
TGTGCCAGCAGCGACAGGGAAGATCAGCCCCAGCATTTT
CASSDREDQPQHF
>few|TRBJ2-5|.|TRBV5-1
TGCGCCAGCAGCTCAGGACTCGGGACTGAGACCCAGTACTTC
CASSSGLGTETQYF
>.|TRBJ1-1|.|TRBV6-5
TGTGCCAGCAGTTACGGGGCAGGCCGAACACCTGAAGCTTTCTTT
CASSYGAGRTPEAFF
>.|TRBJ2-2|TRBD1|TRBV7-2
TGTGCCAGCACTCGGGACAGGGGTATCGGGGAGCTGTTTTTT
CASTRDRGIGELFF
>.|TRBJ2-1|TRBD1|TRBV6-5
TGTGCCAGCAGTTCGGGACAGGGGGGGCCCTACAATGAGCAGTTCTTC
CASSSGQGGPYNEQFF
>.|TRBJ2-7|.|TRBV28
TGTGCCAGCAGCTCCTTCGTCGAGCAGTACTTC
CASSSFVEQYF
>few|TRBJ2-7|TRBD2|TRBV9
TGTGCCAGCAGCGTTAGCGGGAACAACTACGAGCAGTACTTC
CASSVSGNNYEQYF
>few|TRBJ1-1|TRBD1|TRBV9
TGTGCCAGCAGCCCCGGGACAGGGGGCACTGAAGCTTTCTTT
CASSPGTGGTEAFF
>.|TRBJ2-7|TRBD2|TRBV5-1
TGCGCCAGCAGCATCGGACTAGCGGCTACACGGGAGCAGTACTTC
CASSIGLAATREQYF
>few|TRBJ2-7|TRBD2|TRBV5-3
TGTGCCAGAAGCAAAACGGGGGGAGGGGTCTCCTACGAGCAGTACTTC
CARSKTGGGVSYEQYF
>.|TRBJ2-1|.|TRBV6-5
TGTGCCAGCAGTTACGGCGGAGGGGTCAACAATGAGCAGTTCTTC
CASSYGGGVNNEQFF
>.|TRBJ1-3|.|TRBV6-5
TGTGCCAGCAGTTACTATTCAGGCTTTGGAAACACCATATATTTT
CASSYYSGFGNTIYF
>.|TRBJ2-7|.|TRBV18
TGTGCCAGCTCGACCGACAGATACGAGCAGTACTTC
CASSTDRYEQYF
>.|TRBJ1-1|TRBD1|TRBV2
TGTGCCAGCAGTGGCCCCCCAGGGGGCTTGAACACTGAAGCTTTCTTT
CASSGPPGGLNTEAFF
>.|TRBJ1-2|.|TRBV11-2
TGTGCCAGCAGCGGAATGGGCGGGGATTCCACCTTC
CASSGMGGDSTF
>few|TRBJ1-2|.|TRBV2
TGTGCCAGCCTTGAGGCACCCGCCCCCCGTGGCTACACCTTC
CASLEAPAPRGYTF
>.|TRBJ1-1|TRBD1|TRBV7-2
TGTGCCAGCAGCTCGGACAGGGACACTGAAGCTTTCTTT
CASSSDRDTEAFF
>.|TRBJ1-5|.|TRBV28
TGTGCCAGCAGTTCCCTTATCGGGATCAATCAGCCCCAGCATTTT
CASSSLIGINQPQHF
>many|TRBJ2-1|TRBD2|TRBV10-1
TGCGCCAGCAGGCGGTCGAGGGCTAGCGGACCCCACAATGAGCAGTTCTTC
CASRRSRASGPHNEQFF
>.|TRBJ2-5|TRBD2|TRBV5-1
TGCGCCAGCAGACCGGGACTAGCGGGAGCAGAGACCCAGTACTTC
CASRPGLAGAETQYF
>.|TRBJ2-2|TRBD1|TRBV28
TGTGCCAGCAGGTGGACAGGGGCCGGGGAGCTGTTTTTT
CASRWTGAGELFF
>.|TRBJ2-1|.|TRBV27
TGTGCCAGCAGAACTCGGACTTCCGAGCAGTTCTTC
CASRTRTSEQFF
>.|TRBJ1-1|.|TRBV6-4
TGTGCCAGCAGAGTGGGAGGGTCACTTGACACTGAAGCTTTCTTT
CASRVGGSLDTEAFF
>.|TRBJ1-1|.|TRBV6-6
TGTGCCAGCAGTTACTCGACTAACACTGAAGCTTTCTTT
CASSYSTNTEAFF
>.|TRBJ2-7|TRBD1|TRBV7-7
TGTGCTAGCAGCCTACGACAGGGGAAAACCTACGAGCAGTACTTC
CASSLRQGKTYEQYF
>few|TRBJ2-7|.|TRBV29-1
TGCAGCGTTAACAGCGGCACCTACGAGCAGTACTTC
CSVNSGTYEQYF
>few|TRBJ2-7|TRBD1|TRBV7-2
TGTGCCAGCAGCATGCTACCGGGACAGGGGGCCTACGAGCAGTACTTC
CASSMLPGQGAYEQYF
>.|TRBJ2-3|.|TRBV9
TGTGCCAGCAGCGTAGCTTTGGGCAATGGGGATACGCAGTATTTT
CASSVALGNGDTQYF